This TCR beta chain appears in the sequencing data of a study of CD8 T cells in Susac syndrome (dated by TCRdb to about 2019). Notes on the research overall: The study used repertoire sequencing to test whether antigen drove CD8+ T cell activation and differentiation in Susac syndrome. Clonality of the CD8+ T cell repertoire was compared between about a dozen healthy donors, 14 Susac syndrome patients and fewer than 16 multiple sclerosis patients.

Results the study describes overall, beyond this receptor: The TCR sequencing and HLA analysis was acknowledged to have included a relatively small number of individuals.

Peripheral blood CD8+ and CD4+ T cells from healthy donors, Susac syndrome patients and multiple sclerosis patients were profiled by high-throughput TCR beta sequencing. The multiple sclerosis controls were treatment-naive patients whose relapsing-remitting disease, either stable or active, fulfilled the revised McDonald criteria. CD8+ TEMRA cells were enriched by FACS, while bulk CD8+ and CD4+ T cells were purified by magnetic negative isolation. Blood was collected in EDTA tubes and processed within 24 hours, with PBMCs isolated through density gradient centrifugation. PBMCs destined for TCR sequencing were cryopreserved in liquid nitrogen and later thawed in a 37 °C water bath. Purity of sorted or isolated CD4+, CD8+ and CD8+ TEMRA cells was at least 90%. Looking up the germline V gene yields CDR1 SGHDT and CDR2 YYEEEE. The CDR3 contains 13 residues, cysteine and phenylalanine counted. Only the CDR3 DNA is retained, 39 bases long and in frame from the first base.

With respect to this clonotype: The antigen it binds to is not known. The germline gene is not matched at one end of the junction; a read error may be the cause.

RNA was extracted with the RNeasy kit and 0.5 to 1 ug was reverse transcribed using random hexamers. TCR beta CDR3 regions were amplified with the immunoSEQ multiplex PCR assay covering 54 Vbeta and 13 Jbeta segments. PCR amplification bias was corrected by using a synthetic template baseline for primer optimization and computational correction. For the original study's pipeline: Reads were assigned to V, D and J genes according to IMGT and analyzed in immunoSEQ Analyzer, with only productive sequences retained. Clonality was calculated as one minus the Shannon entropy normalized by log2 of the number of productive unique sequences. For each patient and control, public and private clones were evaluated within the 100 most prevalent clones. A clone was defined as Susac-specific if it was absent from the healthy and MS cohorts, from around 960 published viral clones and from other ImmuneACCESS disease sequences. The public reads were run again by TCRdb, first through fastp at Q25 and then through MiXCR, and only productive beta chains were kept. Identical CDR3 protein sequences are pooled into one entry, listed with their most common genes and DNA. TCRdb, rather than the study authors, made the V and J calls. In all, the sample holds hundreds of thousands of distinct CDR3 sequences, and approximately 85% of those were seen once. The top ten constitute 0.11% of the sample.

This receptor chain uses TRBV5-6 and TRBJ2-1; TRBD1 aligns with 7 central bases. The sequence was obtained from a human donor with multiple sclerosis. Sequenced material: CD8+ T cells from PBMCs. The CDR3 amino acid sequence is: CASRLAQGDEQFF. The nucleotides are TGTGCCAGCAGGTTGGCTCAGGGGGATGAGCAGTTCTTC.